A selection of T cell receptor beta chains follows, all from one sample in a study of blood T cells in healthy people across ages. TCRdb passed the 5' RACE reads through MiXCR, listing each CDR3 protein once. The top ten hold approximately 0.71% of the sample, which has roughly 1,000,000 distinct CDR3 sequences, around 25% seen once. The data were also submitted as part of a second study, on T cells of mothers and their children.

Sample: blood. The receptor set was obtained from a girl aged 2 to 9 in good health. The CDR3 runs from the conserved cysteine through the conserved F or W. The D gene is left open where the match is weak. Some rows have no size entry. The others give once, few or many, or a class for an expanded clone.

CDR3 DNA: TGTGCCAGCAGTCCCGGGACCCATACCATAGTCTTC
CDR3 protein: CASSPGTHTIVF
D gene: .
V gene: TRBV12-3/TRBV12-4
clone size: .
J gene: TRBJ2-1

CDR3 DNA: TGTGCCGGCTCACCACCCGAAGGGGTTTTGACAACTAATGAAAAACTGTTTTTT
CDR3 protein: CAGSPPEGVLTTNEKLFF
D gene: .
V gene: TRBV18
clone size: few
J gene: TRBJ1-4

CDR3 DNA: TGTGCCAGCAGCGTAGACGAGGGTGGCTCCAAAGCTTTCTTT
CDR3 protein: CASSVDEGGSKAFF
D gene: .
V gene: TRBV9
clone size: .
J gene: TRBJ1-1

CDR3 DNA: TGTGCCAGCAGTTCCCAAATACTCAGGGTACAAGAGACCCAGTACTTC
CDR3 protein: CASSSQILRVQETQYF
D gene: .
V gene: TRBV27
clone size: .
J gene: TRBJ2-5

CDR3 DNA: TGCAGTGCTAGAGGGCTCTCGGCGGACCCCTACAATGAGCAGTTCTTC
CDR3 protein: CSARGLSADPYNEQFF
D gene: .
V gene: TRBV20-1
clone size: few
J gene: TRBJ2-1

CDR3 DNA: TGCAGTGCTAGAGAGCCAGCGAACAATGAGCAGTTCTTC
CDR3 protein: CSAREPANNEQFF
D gene: .
V gene: TRBV20-1
clone size: .
J gene: TRBJ2-1

CDR3 DNA: TGCGCCAGCAGCCGAATATTTCGAACCTACAATGAGCAGTTCTTC
CDR3 protein: CASSRIFRTYNEQFF
D gene: .
V gene: TRBV5-1
clone size: .
J gene: TRBJ2-1

CDR3 DNA: TGCGCCAGCAGCCGAGTAGCGGGGGAAACAGATACGCAGTATTTT
CDR3 protein: CASSRVAGETDTQYF
D gene: TRBD2
V gene: TRBV4-1
clone size: .
J gene: TRBJ2-3

CDR3 DNA: TGTGCCAGCAGCCCCGGACAGGGAAGAAACACCGTATATTTT
CDR3 protein: CASSPGQGRNTVYF
D gene: TRBD1
V gene: TRBV12-3/TRBV12-4
clone size: few
J gene: TRBJ1-3

CDR3 DNA: TGTGCCAGCAGCCCGAGCACACCAGGCCTCTCAGAGACCCAGTACTTC
CDR3 protein: CASSPSTPGLSETQYF
D gene: .
V gene: TRBV7-9
clone size: .
J gene: TRBJ2-5

CDR3 DNA: TGTGCCAGCAGCATGACTAGCGGCTCCTTCTACGAGCAGTACTTC
CDR3 protein: CASSMTSGSFYEQYF
D gene: TRBD2
V gene: TRBV9
clone size: .
J gene: TRBJ2-7

CDR3 DNA: TGCAGTGCTAGACCGACTAGCGACTCACGAGAGACCCAGTACTTC
CDR3 protein: CSARPTSDSRETQYF
D gene: TRBD2
V gene: TRBV20-1
clone size: .
J gene: TRBJ2-5

CDR3 DNA: TGCGCCAGCAGCTTCGATAGCAGCACTGAAGCTTTCTTT
CDR3 protein: CASSFDSSTEAFF
D gene: .
V gene: TRBV5-1
clone size: .
J gene: TRBJ1-1

CDR3 DNA: TGTGCCACCAGCAGCTACAGGGGGCTTGGCGAGCAGTACTTC
CDR3 protein: CATSSYRGLGEQYF
D gene: TRBD1
V gene: TRBV15
clone size: few
J gene: TRBJ2-7

CDR3 DNA: TGTGCCAGCAGAGGCCGGGACATAAGGAATGAGCAGTTCTTC
CDR3 protein: CASRGRDIRNEQFF
D gene: .
V gene: TRBV12-3/TRBV12-4
clone size: few
J gene: TRBJ2-1

CDR3 DNA: TGTGCCAGCAGCTTTGACAAGCCCCCGGTCACCCAGTACTTC
CDR3 protein: CASSFDKPPVTQYF
D gene: .
V gene: TRBV7-3
clone size: .
J gene: TRBJ2-5

CDR3 DNA: TGTGCCAGCAGCTTCGTCCCCGACACCGGGGAGCTGTTTTTT
CDR3 protein: CASSFVPDTGELFF
D gene: .
V gene: TRBV7-9
clone size: .
J gene: TRBJ2-2

CDR3 DNA: TGCAGCGTTGAAATCTCCTACGAGCAGTACTTC
CDR3 protein: CSVEISYEQYF
D gene: .
V gene: TRBV29-1
clone size: few
J gene: TRBJ2-7

CDR3 DNA: TGCGGCGGAGAACAAGGAAACACCATATATTTT
CDR3 protein: CGGEQGNTIYF
D gene: .
V gene: TRBV29-1
clone size: .
J gene: TRBJ1-3

CDR3 DNA: TGTGCCAGCACCGCCGGGACAGCAAAAAACATTCAGTACTTC
CDR3 protein: CASTAGTAKNIQYF
D gene: TRBD1
V gene: TRBV12-3/TRBV12-4
clone size: few
J gene: TRBJ2-4

CDR3 DNA: TGTGCCAGCAGCCCAAAGGACAGAACCTACGAGCAGTACTTC
CDR3 protein: CASSPKDRTYEQYF
D gene: .
V gene: TRBV7-2
clone size: .
J gene: TRBJ2-7

CDR3 DNA: TGCGCCAGCAGCTCTAGCGGGATGGGCTACGAGCAGTACTTC
CDR3 protein: CASSSSGMGYEQYF
D gene: TRBD2
V gene: TRBV5-1
clone size: .
J gene: TRBJ2-7

CDR3 DNA: TGTGCCAGCAGCTTGGTGGGGGTTCGTGAAGCTTTCTTT
CDR3 protein: CASSLVGVREAFF
D gene: .
V gene: TRBV5-5
clone size: .
J gene: TRBJ1-1

CDR3 DNA: TGTGCCAGCAGGCACAGGGAAACCGGGGAGCTGTTTTTT
CDR3 protein: CASRHRETGELFF
D gene: .
V gene: TRBV2
clone size: .
J gene: TRBJ2-2

CDR3 DNA: TGTGCCAGCAGTGAAAAGGTAGCGGGGGGGTACGAGCAGTACTTC
CDR3 protein: CASSEKVAGGYEQYF
D gene: TRBD2
V gene: TRBV6-1
clone size: few
J gene: TRBJ2-7

CDR3 DNA: TGTGCCAGCAGTTACGTGGTAGCGGGGGGAAAAGAGACCCAGTACTTC
CDR3 protein: CASSYVVAGGKETQYF
D gene: TRBD2
V gene: TRBV6-2/TRBV6-3
clone size: .
J gene: TRBJ2-5

CDR3 DNA: TGTGCCAGCAGCCCGACTAGCGGGAGTAGCGAGCAGTACTTC
CDR3 protein: CASSPTSGSSEQYF
D gene: TRBD2
V gene: TRBV4-2
clone size: few
J gene: TRBJ2-7

CDR3 DNA: TGTGCCAACAGTGTGGGACTAGCTGTCGAGACCCAGTACTTC
CDR3 protein: CANSVGLAVETQYF
D gene: TRBD2
V gene: TRBV2
clone size: .
J gene: TRBJ2-5

CDR3 DNA: TGTGCCAGCAGTCCCGCTGATGTGAACACTGAAGCTTTCTTT
CDR3 protein: CASSPADVNTEAFF
D gene: .
V gene: TRBV28
clone size: .
J gene: TRBJ1-1

CDR3 DNA: TGCAGTGCTAGAGTGGCACGGCGGCCCTTCCTAGCACGAGAGACCCAGTACTTC
CDR3 protein: CSARVARRPFLARETQYF
D gene: .
V gene: TRBV20-1
clone size: few
J gene: TRBJ2-5

CDR3 DNA: TGCAGTGTCCCAAGCGGGGGCACAGATACGCAGTATTTT
CDR3 protein: CSVPSGGTDTQYF
D gene: TRBD2
V gene: TRBV20-1
clone size: .
J gene: TRBJ2-3

CDR3 DNA: TGCGCCAGCAGCCGCGAGGCAGCCATGAACACTGAAGCTTTCTTT
CDR3 protein: CASSREAAMNTEAFF
D gene: .
V gene: TRBV4-1
clone size: few
J gene: TRBJ1-1

CDR3 DNA: TGTGCCAGCATGTTGGGTGATGGCTACACCTTC
CDR3 protein: CASMLGDGYTF
D gene: .
V gene: TRBV25-1
clone size: once
J gene: TRBJ1-2

CDR3 DNA: TGCAGTGCCGTAGACCCGTTAGGGGGGAATTACAATGAGCAGTTCTTC
CDR3 protein: CSAVDPLGGNYNEQFF
D gene: .
V gene: TRBV20-1
clone size: .
J gene: TRBJ2-1

CDR3 DNA: TGTGCCAGCAGGGGGGCCTCCACTGGAAACACCATATATTTT
CDR3 protein: CASRGASTGNTIYF
D gene: .
V gene: TRBV7-8
clone size: .
J gene: TRBJ1-3

CDR3 DNA: TGTGCCAGCAGCCAAGTGGGTACTGATGGCTACACCTTC
CDR3 protein: CASSQVGTDGYTF
D gene: .
V gene: TRBV14
clone size: .
J gene: TRBJ1-2

CDR3 DNA: TGTGCCAGCAGCTCGGGGACCTTTGGGGAGCAGTACTTC
CDR3 protein: CASSSGTFGEQYF
D gene: .
V gene: TRBV5-6
clone size: .
J gene: TRBJ2-7

CDR3 DNA: TGTGCCAGCAACCAACCCGACAGGGGGCTGAGTGGGATGAACACTGAAGCTTTCTTT
CDR3 protein: CASNQPDRGLSGMNTEAFF
D gene: TRBD1
V gene: TRBV6-1
clone size: .
J gene: TRBJ1-1

CDR3 DNA: TGTGCCAGCAGTTATACTAACACAGGGGGCAATGGCTACACCTTC
CDR3 protein: CASSYTNTGGNGYTF
D gene: TRBD1
V gene: TRBV6-5
clone size: few
J gene: TRBJ1-2

CDR3 DNA: TGCAGTGCTAGCTCGCAGGGCGGCTACGAGCAGTACTTC
CDR3 protein: CSASSQGGYEQYF
D gene: .
V gene: TRBV20-1
clone size: few
J gene: TRBJ2-7

CDR3 DNA: TGTGCCAGCAGTTCCTCCCGGGACCGTTACACTGAAGCTTTCTTT
CDR3 protein: CASSSSRDRYTEAFF
D gene: .
V gene: TRBV6-2/TRBV6-3
clone size: .
J gene: TRBJ1-1

CDR3 DNA: TGCAGTGCTCTCGGGACCCAAGAGACCCAGTACTTC
CDR3 protein: CSALGTQETQYF
D gene: .
V gene: TRBV20-1
clone size: few
J gene: TRBJ2-5

CDR3 DNA: TGTGCCAGCAGCGTGGTTGTTTACAATGAGCAGTTCTTC
CDR3 protein: CASSVVVYNEQFF
D gene: .
V gene: TRBV11-2
clone size: few
J gene: TRBJ2-1

CDR3 DNA: TGCAGTGCTAGAGATATAGGAGGGTTCCATCCCTACGAGCAGTACTTC
CDR3 protein: CSARDIGGFHPYEQYF
D gene: .
V gene: TRBV20-1
clone size: .
J gene: TRBJ2-7